What follows are 5 T cell receptor beta chains derived from one specimen sequenced in a study of blood T cell repertoires in COVID-19. Method: immunoSEQ multiplex PCR; TCRdb's copy keeps in-frame clones and lacks some. In the table there are about 230,000 clones, around nine tenths of which are singletons. Sequencing was done on a sample of PBMCs or T cells enriched from blood (not recorded which). The receptors stem from a woman aged 25 to 39 with acute COVID-19.

The chain is built from TRBV7-9 and TRBJ2-5; TRBD1 is a possible D gene (6 bases). The CDR3 runs to 14 residues. Germline values: CDR1 SEHNR, CDR2 FQNEAQ (reference sequence). The germline V and J ends were trimmed by 1 base and 5 bases, with 11 bases remaining between them. The chain's CDR3 is CASSLGTARETQYF. The DNA for the CDR3 is TGTGCCAGCAGCTTAGGGACAGCCCGGGAGACCCAGTACTTC.

This sequence joins TRBV10-2 and TRBJ2-1; TRBD2 is a possible D gene (5 bases). Germline CDR1 WSHSY, CDR2 SAAADI. Trimming shortened V by 5 bases and J by 6 bases, and 14 bases separated the two germline ends. This CDR3 is built from 14 residues. CDR3 protein: CASSPASLLNEQFF. In DNA, the CDR3 is TGCGCCAGCAGTCCGGCTAGCCTCCTCAATGAGCAGTTCTTC.

The rearrangement links TRBV25-1 to TRBJ2-1, with 8 bases lining up with TRBD1. CDR3 length equals 15 residues. CDR1 is MGHDK, CDR2 SYGVNS, per germline. The ends lost 4 bases at V and 6 bases at J; junction bases unmatched: 8. The CDR3 sequence is CASSVGQGSRNEQFF. As DNA, the CDR3 is TGTGCCAGCAGTGTAGGACAGGGCTCCCGCAATGAGCAGTTCTTC. Full variable domain (remainder filled in from reference TRBV25-1 and TRBJ2-1): EADIYQTPRYLVIGTGKKITLECSQTMGHDKMYWYQQDPGMELHLIHYSYGVNSTEKGDLSSESTVSRIRTEHFPLTLESARPSHTSQYLCASSVGQGSRNEQFFGPGTRLTVL.

This clone was counted a few times. The V gene is TRBV6-4, the J gene TRBJ2-1; 11 nucleotides align to TRBD2. The trim removed 4 bases at V and 8 bases at J, leaving 7 bases unmatched. The CDR3 spans 15 residues. Germline V gives CDR1 MRHNA, CDR2 SNTAGT. The CDR3, as DNA: TGTGCCAGCAGTGGTAGCGGGGGGGCGGAAGATGAGCAGTTCTTC. This sequence encodes CASSGSGGAEDEQFF.

The gene calls are TRBV5-8 and TRBJ1-3; D is uncertain. The CDR3 is 13 residues long. Germline CDR1 reads SGHTS; CDR2 reads YDEGEE. Trimming shortened V by 2 bases and J by 3 bases, and 6 bases separated the two germline ends. The CDR3 region is CASSLRVGNTIYF. The CDR3 DNA follows: TGTGCCAGCAGCTTAAGAGTTGGAAACACCATATATTTT.